The clone carrying this TCR beta chain has a handful of counts. The antigen remains unidentified. One end of the junction fails to match germline, which may point to a read error. The sample originates from a study of blood T cells in healthy people across ages. Study-wide results and caveats: Since the PBMCs were unsorted, naive and antigen-experienced cells could not be conclusively compared.

The germline V gene has CDR1 MDHEN and CDR2 SYDVKM. There are 16 residues in the CDR3. A sample-barcoded 5' primer and a J-beta primer mix were used in a second PCR of about 6 to 12 cycles. TCRdb itself ran the 5' RACE reads through MiXCR, one entry per CDR3 protein. The sample has about a million distinct CDR3 sequences, around 54% seen once. Drawn from each donor were roughly 10 milliliters of peripheral blood. Isolation of PBMCs gave at least 7 million cells per sample. Per sample, no less than 5 micrograms of total RNA were extracted. This clonotype originated in a woman in her sixties in good health. The chain employs TRBV28 and TRBJ1-1, with a weak D call TRBD1 (5 bases). Sequencing was done on a sample of blood. CDR3 sequence reads: CASSPRGGAGNNEAFF. CDR3 bases: TGTGCCAGCAGTCCCCGGGGGGGAGCGGGGAACAATGAAGCTTTCTTT.